The TCR beta chain described here comes from a study of blood T cell repertoires in COVID-19. This CDR3 has 15 amino acids. V lost 0 bases and J lost 3, with 9 bases in between. Germline CDR1 is SNHLY and CDR2 is FYNNEI. Some clones are missing from TCRdb's copy, which holds only in-frame ones; the method was immunoSEQ multiplex PCR. This sample has fewer than 350,000 clones, with approximately 90% found just once. The chain combines TRBV2 with TRBJ1-5, with unresolved D. The sequenced sample was PBMCs or T cells enriched from blood (not recorded which). The source of this sequence is a woman aged 40 to 49 with acute COVID-19. CDR3 DNA: TGTGCCAGCAGTGAAGCCGGCGGCGCCAATCAGCCCCAGCATTTT. Protein product: CASSEAGGANQPQHF.